The clone carrying this TCR beta chain was seen only a few times. Its antigen remains unidentified. From the reads, TCRdb called clonotypes with MiXCR, one entry per CDR3 protein. The repertoire holds approximately 770,000 distinct CDR3 sequences, 25% to 30% seen once, with around 14% in the top ten. CDR1 and CDR2 (germline): SGHVS, FQNEAQ. The V gene lost 3 bases and the J gene lost 4 bases, with 9 bases spanning the gap. This CDR3 has 14 amino acids. This entry is derived from a study of T cell repertoires in cytomegalovirus infection. Study summary: Selection of CMV epitopes for the study included recently identified HLA-C-restricted and well-studied HLA-B-restricted ones. Evidence of both CMV infection and a matching HLA type came from public TCR beta signatures.

This clonotype was sampled from a human donor in good health (CMV status not recorded). Some clones in this sample may be carry-over from other donors' samples. V usage is TRBV7-8 and J usage is TRBJ2-2; D gene unclear. This specimen consisted of cultured CD8+ T cells from PBMCs, obtained from culture after CMV antigen stimulation. The chain's CDR3 is CASSFKFGTGELFF. The CDR3 DNA reads TGTGCCAGCAGCTTTAAATTTGGCACCGGGGAGCTGTTTTTT.